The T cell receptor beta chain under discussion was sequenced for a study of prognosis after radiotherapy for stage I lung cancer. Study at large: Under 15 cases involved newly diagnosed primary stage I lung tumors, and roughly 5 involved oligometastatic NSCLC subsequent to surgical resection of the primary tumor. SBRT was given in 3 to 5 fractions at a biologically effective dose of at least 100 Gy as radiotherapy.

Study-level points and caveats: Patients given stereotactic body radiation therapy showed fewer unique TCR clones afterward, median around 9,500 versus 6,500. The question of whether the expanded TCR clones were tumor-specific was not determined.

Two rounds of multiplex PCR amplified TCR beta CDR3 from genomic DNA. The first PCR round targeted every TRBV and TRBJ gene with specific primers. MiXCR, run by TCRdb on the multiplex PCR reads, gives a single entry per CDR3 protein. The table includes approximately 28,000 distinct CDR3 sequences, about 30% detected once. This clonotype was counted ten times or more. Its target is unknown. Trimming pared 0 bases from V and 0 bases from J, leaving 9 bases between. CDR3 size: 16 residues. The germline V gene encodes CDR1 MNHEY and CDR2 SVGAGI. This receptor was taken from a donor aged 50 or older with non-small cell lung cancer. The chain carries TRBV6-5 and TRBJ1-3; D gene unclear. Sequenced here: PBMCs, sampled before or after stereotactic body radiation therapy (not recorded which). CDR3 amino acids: CASSYSPRSSGNTIYF. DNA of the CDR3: TGTGCCAGCAGTTACTCACCCAGGAGCTCTGGAAACACCATATATTTT.